The next 9 T cell receptor beta chains were all read from a single sample in a study of CD8 T cells in Susac syndrome. It was with random hexamers that roughly 0.5 to 1 ug RNA was reverse transcribed. TCRdb re-called the immunoSEQ multiplex PCR reads through MiXCR, storing one row per CDR3 protein. The sample lists more than 70,000 distinct CDR3 sequences; roughly 94% were seen once. The source material was CD8+ T cells from PBMCs. These receptors were taken from a human donor with Susac syndrome.

This rearrangement joins TRBV30 to TRBJ1-2, with 7 nucleotides matching TRBD1. The CDR3 is 12 amino acids. V was pared by 6 bases and J by 4 bases, with 5 bases of the junction left unmatched. The germline CDR1 and CDR2 sequences are GTSNPN and SVGIG (reference sequence). DNA for the CDR3: TGTGCCTGTAGGGACAGAGCCTATGGCTACACCTTC. Translating gives CACRDRAYGYTF.

V gene TRBV13 combines with J gene TRBJ1-4, with D unresolved. Deletions cut 1 base from V and 8 bases from J, with 8 bases between. The CDR3 length is 13 residues. Germline V gene data show CDR1 as PRHDT and CDR2 as FYEKMQ (reference sequence). CDR3 nucleotides: TGTGCCAGCAGCTTAGAAAGTGAAGAAAAACTGTTTTTT. It specifies CASSLESEEKLFF.

The genes are TRBV20-1 and TRBJ1-2, with unresolved D. The CDR3 runs 12 residues. Germline lookup yields CDR1 DFQATT and CDR2 SNEGSKA (reference sequence). V was trimmed by 5 bases and J by 7 bases, leaving 14 bases between them. CDR3 DNA sequence: TGCAGTGCTGATCCCCCGCAAACTGGCTACACCTTC. This codes for CSADPPQTGYTF.

This chain joins TRBV27 and TRBJ2-3; D is undetermined. CDR1 and CDR2 (germline): MNHEY, SMNVEV (reference sequence). Trimming removed 0 bases at V and 0 bases at J, with 10 bases between. The CDR3 loop spans 16 amino acids. CDR3 amino acids: CASSLSRYRSTDTQYF. The CDR3 DNA reads TGTGCCAGCAGTTTATCCCGCTACAGAAGCACAGATACGCAGTATTTT.

This chain connects TRBV9 to TRBJ2-1; possibly TRBD1 for D (5 bases). Germline CDR1 reads SGDLS; CDR2 reads YYNGEE. Trimming removed 3 bases from V and 1 base from J, with 5 bases in between. The CDR3 consists of 13 residues. The CDR3 sequence is CASSEGSYNEQFF. CDR3 DNA sequence: TGTGCCAGCAGCGAGGGGTCCTACAATGAGCAGTTCTTC.

The chain recombines TRBV11-2 with TRBJ2-1, with D possibly TRBD2 on 5 matching bases. V gave up 7 bases and J gave up 7 bases, with 8 bases separating them. This CDR3 comprises 11 residues. Germline assignment: CDR1 SGHAT and CDR2 FQNNGV. This chain's CDR3 is CASTTGNEQFF. In nucleotides, the CDR3 is TGTGCCAGCACGACGGGGAATGAGCAGTTCTTC.

The chain links TRBV7-9 to TRBJ2-7, with a possible D match to TRBD1 (6 bases). The V end was cut by 5 bases, the J end by 2 bases, with 13 bases between. The germline CDR1 and CDR2 sequences are SEHNR and FQNEAQ (reference sequence). The CDR3 covers 14 residues. CDR3 region: CASSPVGAPYEQYF. DNA of the CDR3: TGTGCCAGCAGCCCGGTGGGGGCCCCCTACGAGCAGTACTTC.

This clonotype was recorded only once. CDR3 in amino acids: CASSSYPGEPQHF. The CDR3 DNA sequence: TGTGCCAGCAGTAGCTATCCCGGGGAGCCCCAGCATTTT. The chain links TRBV12-3 or TRBV12-4 to TRBJ1-5; no clear D. The V end lost 5 bases, the J end lost 8 bases, and 13 bases lay between the germline ends. This CDR3 has 13 amino acids.

This clonotype was detected only a few times. The genes are TRBV24-1 and TRBJ1-5; D is uncertain. Trimming stripped 1 base from V and 0 bases from J, with 3 bases between. CDR1 and CDR2 from the germline V gene are KGHDR and SFDVKD. The CDR3 has 14 amino acids. The CDR3 loop reads CATSDFDSNQPQHF. CDR3 DNA: TGTGCCACCAGTGATTTCGATAGCAATCAGCCCCAGCATTTT.